A single sample is the source of the 26 T cell receptor beta chains below, sequenced in a study of T-cell reconstitution after alpha-beta-depleted transplantation in children. Molecular barcoding with unique molecular identifiers was used for the TCRbeta library. TCRdb redid the calling of the PCR reads with MiXCR, one entry per CDR3 protein. Counted here are 490,000 or so distinct CDR3 sequences, around an eighth occurring once; the ten biggest clones make up around 6.1%. The sample was PBMCs from the stem cell graft donor, taken from the stem cell graft. These receptors all stem from a human donor who donated a stem cell graft to a child with combined immunodeficiency.

Ten or more counts support this clonotype. The chain combines TRBV12-3 or TRBV12-4 with TRBJ1-5; D is unresolved. The CDR3 consists of 15 residues. V gave up 3 bases and J gave up 5 bases, with 14 bases separating them. CDR3 in amino acids: CASSLGGERDQPQHF. CDR3 nucleotides: TGTGCCAGCAGTTTGGGAGGTGAGAGGGATCAGCCCCAGCATTTT.

This clonotype was picked up many times. The V and J genes are TRBV7-2 and TRBJ2-1; D gene unclear. This CDR3 has 13 amino acids. Looked up from germline, CDR1 is SGHTA and CDR2 is FQGNSA. Trimming pared 1 base from V and 9 bases from J, leaving 10 bases between. CDR3 in amino acids: CASSLVMGFEQFF. DNA for the CDR3: TGTGCCAGCAGCTTAGTAATGGGCTTTGAGCAGTTCTTC.

The chain couples TRBV27 to TRBJ2-6; 9 bases are a match to TRBD1. The junction had 9 bases not matched to a gene; V was cut back by 6 bases and J by 0 bases. Per germline, CDR1 MNHEY and CDR2 SMNVEV (reference sequence). This CDR3 spans 18 amino acids. DNA of the CDR3: TGTGCCAGCAGCCAACAGGGGGCTCCCCACTCTGGGGCCAACGTCCTGACTTTC. This gives the protein CASSQQGAPHSGANVLTF.

This clonotype has a count of ten or more. The chain combines TRBV29-1 with TRBJ1-1; the D gene is possibly TRBD1 (5 bases). The CDR3 spans 13 residues. Per germline, CDR1 SQVTM and CDR2 ANQGSEA. V lost 5 bases and J lost 0, with 10 bases in between. CDR3: CSVTDTMNTEAFF. The CDR3, as DNA: TGCAGCGTTACGGACACCATGAACACTGAAGCTTTCTTT.

The rearrangement uses TRBV19 and TRBJ2-7; the match to TRBD2 covers 14 bases. Germline CDR1 reads LNHDA; CDR2 reads SQIVND (reference sequence). This CDR3 comprises 15 residues. The junction had 0 bases not matched to a gene; V was cut back by 5 bases and J by 0 bases. Written as DNA, the CDR3 is TGTGCCAGTAGTGGGACTAGCGGGAGCTCCTACGAGCAGTACTTC. Protein sequence: CASSGTSGSSYEQYF.

The rearrangement uses TRBV7-8 and TRBJ1-2; D not resolved. CDR3 size: 16 residues. Trimming removed 1 base from V and 2 bases from J, with 14 bases in between. Germline CDR1 and CDR2: SGHVS and FQNEAQ. CDR3 amino acids: CASSLVRFGQNYGYTF. CDR3 DNA: TGTGCCAGCAGCTTAGTTCGGTTTGGGCAGAACTATGGCTACACCTTC.

The V call is TRBV7-3, the J call TRBJ2-3; perhaps D is TRBD1 or TRBD2 (5 bases each). The CDR3 spans 15 residues. The germline V and J ends were trimmed by 2 bases and 3 bases, with 12 bases remaining between them. The germline CDR1 and CDR2 sequences are SGHTA and FQGTGA. This chain's CDR3 is CASSLGDGTTDTQYF. The CDR3 DNA is TGTGCCAGCAGCTTAGGGGACGGTACAACAGATACGCAGTATTTT. Combining the CDR3 with reference TRBV7-3 and TRBJ2-3 gives the whole variable domain GAGVSQTPSNKVTEKGKYVELRCDPISGHTALYWYRQSLGQGPEFLIYFQGTGAADDSGLPNDRFFAVRPEGSVSTLKIQRTERGDSAVYLCASSLGDGTTDTQYFGPGTRLTVL.

The chain links TRBV18 to TRBJ2-1, with D perhaps matching TRBD2 (5 bases). Trimming took off 2 bases at V and 0 bases at J, with 17 bases between the two ends. CDR3 size: 18 residues. Per the germline V gene, CDR1 is KGHSH and CDR2 is LQKENI. The CDR3 nucleotides read TGTGCCAGCTCACCATTGGCCCTAGCCTTTCCCTCCTACAATGAGCAGTTCTTC. It translates to CASSPLALAFPSYNEQFF. Supplemented by reference TRBV18 and TRBJ2-1, the full variable domain reads NAGVMQNPRHLVRRRGQEARLRCSPMKGHSHVYWYRQLPEEGLKFMVYLQKENIIDESGMPKERFSAEFPKEGPSILRIQQVVRGDSAAYFCASSPLALAFPSYNEQFFGPGTRLTVL.

V gene TRBV7-2 combines with J gene TRBJ2-7, with 7 bases matching TRBD1. CDR3 size: 13 residues. With 5 bases clipped from V and 8 bases from J, the junction kept 9 bases outside the gene matches. CDR1 is SGHTA, CDR2 FQGNSA, per germline. The CDR3 sequence is CASSLGGAGQQYF. The CDR3 DNA reads as TGTGCCAGCAGCCTAGGGGGCGCGGGTCAGCAGTACTTC.

There are many counts of this clonotype. In DNA form, the CDR3 reads TGCAGCGTTGATCCGGGACTAGAGTACAATGAGCAGTTCTTC. It encodes CSVDPGLEYNEQFF. V usage is TRBV29-1 and J usage is TRBJ2-1; 8 bases are shared with TRBD2. Germline V gene sequence: CDR1 SQVTM, CDR2 ANQGSEA. J gave up 4 bases and V 3 bases, and 5 bases lay outside the gene matches. The length of the CDR3 is 14 residues.

CDR3 DNA sequence: TGTGCCAGCAGCTCTGGGGCCAGGGGGACCAACTATGGCTACACCTTC. Its translation: CASSSGARGTNYGYTF. The gene calls are TRBV12-3 or TRBV12-4 and TRBJ1-2, with 7 bases identical to TRBD1. Unmatched junction bases numbered 12, after V lost 6 bases and J lost 2 bases. The CDR3 loop spans 16 amino acids.

This clonotype has ten or more counts. V and J are TRBV28 and TRBJ2-7; 7 bases match TRBD1. The germline V gene encodes CDR1 MDHEN and CDR2 SYDVKM. The CDR3 runs to 14 residues. V was pared by 2 bases and J by 3 bases, with 4 bases of the junction left unmatched. In DNA, the CDR3 is TGTGCCAGCAGTTTAACAGGGGTCGGCTACGAGCAGTACTTC. Amino acid sequence: CASSLTGVGYEQYF. Filled out from reference TRBV28 and TRBJ2-7, the complete variable domain reads DVKVTQSSRYLVKRTGEKVFLECVQDMDHENMFWYRQDPGLGLRLIYFSYDVKMKEKGDIPEGYSVSREKKERFSLILESASTNQTSMYLCASSLTGVGYEQYFGPGTRLTVT.

This clonotype has only a few counts. The chain joins TRBV5-5 to TRBJ2-1; D is unresolved. CDR3 length equals 15 residues. V was shortened by 4 bases and J by 10 bases, with 21 bases between the two germline ends. Germline V CDR1 and CDR2: SGHKS, YYEKEE (reference sequence). CDR3 bases: TGTGCCAGCAGCGGATCCGGGCCTGGAGTGAGAGAGCAGTTCTTC. Amino acids: CASSGSGPGVREQFF.

The chain links TRBV7-8 to TRBJ1-1; a weak D match, TRBD1 (5 bases). Trimming removed 0 bases from V and 11 bases from J, with 16 bases in between. Looked up from germline, CDR1 is SGHVS and CDR2 is FQNEAQ. CDR3 length: 14 amino acids. Here the CDR3 DNA reads TGTGCCAGCAGCTTAGCGGGGGGGACTTCAGGGGCTTTCTTT. This sequence encodes CASSLAGGTSGAFF.

This clonotype was observed a few times. The chain has TRBV19 and TRBJ2-3; 11 bases match TRBD2. Germline trimming cut 4 bases from V and 2 bases from J; bases unmatched to any gene: 5. The length of the CDR3 is 16 residues. Germline V gene lookup returns CDR1 LNHDA and CDR2 SQIVND (reference sequence). The CDR3 protein is CASSTGLADTTDTQYF. The CDR3 bases are TGTGCCAGTAGTACGGGACTAGCGGACACCACAGATACGCAGTATTTT. Variable domain in full (rest from reference TRBV19 and TRBJ2-3): DGGITQSPKYLFRKEGQNVTLSCEQNLNHDAMYWYRQDPGQGLRLIYYSQIVNDFQKGDIAEGYSVSREKKESFPLTVTSAQKNPTAFYLCASSTGLADTTDTQYFGPGTRLTVL.

This chain uses TRBV5-1 with TRBJ1-1, with D perhaps matching TRBD1 (5 bases). This CDR3 has 16 amino acids. Germline V gene lookup returns CDR1 SGHRS and CDR2 YFSETQ. V shed 4 bases and J shed 4 bases, with 20 bases lying between them. The CDR3 reads CASSRPPGRGGTEAFF. DNA of the CDR3: TGCGCCAGCAGCCGGCCCCCAGGGCGGGGAGGCACTGAAGCTTTCTTT.

The V and J genes are TRBV6-2 or TRBV6-3 and TRBJ2-3, with D tentatively TRBD1 (7 bases). The CDR3 length is 22 residues. The V gene lost 0 bases and the J gene lost 2 bases, with 30 bases spanning the gap. Germline CDR1 reads MNHEY; CDR2 reads SVGEGT. The CDR3 DNA follows: TGTGCCAGCAGTTACTCGAGGGTCTTTACGGGACAGCGGGTTTTGGACACAGATACGCAGTATTTT. Protein product: CASSYSRVFTGQRVLDTDTQYF.

The chain couples TRBV7-6 to TRBJ2-7, with TRBD1 identical over 10 bases. Trimming at V came to 5 bases and at J to 6 bases, leaving 7 bases not matched to a gene. Germline CDR1 SGHVS, CDR2 FNYEAQ. This CDR3 spans 14 amino acids. Written as DNA, the CDR3 is TGTGCCAGCAGCCGGGACAGGGGACTAGGCGAGCAGTACTTC. This gives the protein CASSRDRGLGEQYF. The full variable domain, with the rest looked up from reference TRBV7-6 and TRBJ2-7, is GAGVSQSPRYKVTKRGQDVALRCDPISGHVSLYWYRQALGQGPEFLTYFNYEAQQDKSGLPNDRFSAERPEGSISTLTIQRTEQRDSAMYRCASSRDRGLGEQYFGPGTRLTVT.

This clonotype was picked up a small number of times. The J gene is TRBJ2-3, the V gene TRBV6-1; tentatively, D is TRBD2 (5 bases). This CDR3 comprises 13 residues. The V end lost 8 bases, the J end lost 0 bases, and 9 bases lay between the germline ends. Germline V gene lookup returns CDR1 MNHNS and CDR2 SASEGT. CDR3 DNA: TGTGCCAGCGGGGAGCCCAGCACAGATACGCAGTATTTT. It codes for CASGEPSTDTQYF.

This clonotype was found many times. The chain employs TRBV2 and TRBJ2-1; 10 bases fit TRBD1. Germline CDR1 SNHLY, CDR2 FYNNEI. The V segment lost 5 bases and the J segment 8 bases; nucleotides outside the gene matches: 15. The CDR3 has 17 amino acids. The CDR3 bases are TGTGCCAGCAGTCTCCTTAGTAGGGGACAGGGGACGGATGAGCAGTTCTTC. Translation gives CASSLLSRGQGTDEQFF.

The rearrangement uses TRBV6-2 or TRBV6-3 and TRBJ2-1, with 10 bases aligning to TRBD2. CDR1 is MNHEY and CDR2 is SVGEGT in the germline V gene. The CDR3 loop spans 17 amino acids. Trimming cost V 8 bases and J 4 bases; bases outside gene matches: 14. In DNA form, the CDR3 reads TGTGCCAGCTCAACACCACCGGGTAGCGGGGGGTACAATGAGCAGTTCTTC. Residues: CASSTPPGSGGYNEQFF.

The CDR3 bases are TGTGCCAGCAGCCAGGGTTCGCTGGACACTGAAGCTTTCTTT. Translating gives CASSQGSLDTEAFF. The chain has TRBV14 and TRBJ1-1; the D is unclear. With 3 bases removed from V and 3 bases from J, the gap between germline ends came to 11 bases. Germline V gene lookup returns CDR1 SGHDN and CDR2 FVKESK. The CDR3 covers 14 residues. Using reference TRBV14 and TRBJ1-1 for the parts outside the CDR3, the full variable domain is EAGVTQFPSHSVIEKGQTVTLRCDPISGHDNLYWYRRVMGKEIKFLLHFVKESKQDESGMPNNRFLAERTGGTYSTLKVQPAELEDSGVYFCASSQGSLDTEAFFGQGTRLTVV.

This clonotype was counted only a few times. The chain employs TRBV18 and TRBJ1-1; the D gene is possibly TRBD1 (6 bases). CDR3 size: 15 residues. Germline V CDR1 and CDR2: KGHSH, LQKENI. V was clipped by 4 bases and J by 5 bases, with 17 bases between them. CDR3 in amino acids: CASSLSRGVETEAFF. In DNA, the CDR3 is TGTGCCAGCTCACTCAGCAGGGGCGTTGAGACTGAAGCTTTCTTT.

A few counts support this clonotype. This chain joins TRBV2 and TRBJ2-7, with TRBD1 identical over 8 bases. Germline CDR1 and CDR2: SNHLY and FYNNEI. The V segment lost 7 bases and the J segment 5 bases; nucleotides outside the gene matches: 13. The CDR3 has 15 residues. The CDR3 sequence: CASTDHPGQVHEQYF. The CDR3, as DNA: TGTGCCAGCACTGACCACCCGGGACAGGTTCACGAGCAGTACTTC.

This clonotype has a handful of counts. The chain joins TRBV10-3 to TRBJ2-1; the D gene is possibly TRBD2 (5 bases). Germline lookup yields CDR1 ENHRY and CDR2 SYGVKD. V was shortened by 3 bases and J by 0 bases, with 9 bases between the two germline ends. This CDR3 is 15 amino acids long. The CDR3 region has the DNA TGTGCCATCAGTGATGTAAGCGGCTCCTACAATGAGCAGTTCTTC. It codes for CAISDVSGSYNEQFF.

This clonotype occurred a few times. The V call is TRBV28, the J call TRBJ2-7, with 9 positions matching TRBD1. J was trimmed by 4 bases and V by 7 bases; bases with no gene match: 11. The CDR3 contains 15 residues. Germline V lookup: CDR1 MDHEN, CDR2 SYDVKM. The CDR3 nucleotides are TGTGCCAGCACTACAGGGGGCCGGGGGGTTTACGAGCAGTACTTC. This gives the protein CASTTGGRGVYEQYF.